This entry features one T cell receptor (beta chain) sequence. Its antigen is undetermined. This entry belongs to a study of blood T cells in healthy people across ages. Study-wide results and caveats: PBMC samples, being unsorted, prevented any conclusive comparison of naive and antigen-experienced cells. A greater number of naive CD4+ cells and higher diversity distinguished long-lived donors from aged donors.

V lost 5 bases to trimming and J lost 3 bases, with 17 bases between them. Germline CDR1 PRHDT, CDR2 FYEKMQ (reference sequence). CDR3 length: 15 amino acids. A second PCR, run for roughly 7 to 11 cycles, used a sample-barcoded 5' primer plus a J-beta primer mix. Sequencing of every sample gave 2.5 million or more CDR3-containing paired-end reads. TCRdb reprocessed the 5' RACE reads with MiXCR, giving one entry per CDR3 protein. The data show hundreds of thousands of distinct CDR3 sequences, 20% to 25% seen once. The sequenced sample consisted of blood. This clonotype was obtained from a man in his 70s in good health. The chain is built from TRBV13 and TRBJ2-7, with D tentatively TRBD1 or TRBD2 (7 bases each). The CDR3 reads CASSRGGTAFYEQYF. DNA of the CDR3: TGTGCCAGCAGCAGGGGGGGGACAGCGTTCTACGAGCAGTACTTC.